A single T cell receptor (beta chain) is shown here with its context. The CDR3 is 17 residues long. From germline, CDR1 is MGHRA and CDR2 YSYEKL. V was trimmed by 4 bases and J by 4 bases, leaving 21 bases between them. This record comes from a study of blood T cell repertoires in COVID-19. TCRdb keeps only in-frame clones here, not all; method: immunoSEQ multiplex PCR. The profile shows 250,000 to 350,000 clones, roughly 83% of them singletons. The sequence was collected from a human donor with COVID-19, enrolled during active disease. The donor label of this sample is uncertain. The V gene is TRBV4-1, the J gene TRBJ2-3, with D tentatively TRBD2 (5 bases). Sequencing was carried out using peripheral blood. Here the CDR3 DNA reads TGCGCCAGCAGCCCCTCCATAGCGCCCGAGGTGGCAGATACGCAGTATTTT. This translates into CASSPSIAPEVADTQYF.